A selection of T cell receptor beta chains follows, all from one sample in a study of T-cell reconstitution after alpha-beta-depleted transplantation in children. TCRdb passed the PCR reads through MiXCR, listing each CDR3 protein once. This table has almost 500,000 distinct CDR3 sequences, roughly a tenth appearing once. The material was PBMCs, obtained before TCRalphabeta/CD19-depleted stem cell transplant. These receptors originate from a child aged 2 to 15 with inherited bone marrow failure, due to receive a stem cell transplant. Each CDR3 is given with its conserved first and last residue. D genes are given only for firm matches. Clone size, where shown, is once, few, many, or a class for clones that have expanded.

V: TRBV19; size: .; J: TRBJ2-1; D: TRBD2; CDR3: CAVASGFPRNEQFF; DNA: TGTGCCGTAGCTAGCGGGTTCCCTCGGAATGAGCAGTTCTTC
V: TRBV6-5; size: once; J: TRBJ2-1; D: TRBD2; CDR3: CASSSLNGTSVTELEFF; DNA: TGTGCCAGCAGTTCTCTAAACGGGACTAGCGTCACTGAGTTGGAGTTCTTC
V: TRBV10-3; size: few; J: TRBJ2-7; D: TRBD2; CDR3: CAISEGLAGGGYEQYF; DNA: TGTGCCATCAGTGAAGGACTAGCGGGAGGTGGGTACGAGCAGTACTTC
V: TRBV4-3; size: many; J: TRBJ2-3; D: TRBD2; CDR3: CASSQARAGGPTDTQYF; DNA: TGCGCCAGCAGCCAAGCGAGGGCGGGAGGGCCGACAGATACGCAGTATTTT
V: TRBV4-3; size: many; J: TRBJ2-1; D: .; CDR3: CASSQDIGGYNEQFF; DNA: TGCGCCAGCAGCCAAGATATCGGGGGATACAATGAGCAGTTCTTC
V: TRBV27; size: many; J: TRBJ2-1; D: .; CDR3: CASSLIGNEQFF; DNA: TGTGCCAGCAGTTTAATAGGGAATGAGCAGTTCTTC
V: TRBV29-1; size: many; J: TRBJ2-3; D: TRBD2; CDR3: CSVDRTRVTDTQYF; DNA: TGCAGCGTTGATCGGACTAGGGTCACAGATACGCAGTATTTT
V: TRBV11-2; size: many; J: TRBJ2-7; D: .; CDR3: CASRWDSPYEQYF; DNA: TGTGCCAGCCGTTGGGACTCCCCCTACGAGCAGTACTTC
V: TRBV19; size: .; J: TRBJ2-1; D: TRBD1; CDR3: CASSTRDRGRYGEQFF; DNA: TGTGCCAGTAGTACCCGGGACAGGGGAAGGTATGGTGAGCAGTTCTTC
V: TRBV27; size: many; J: TRBJ2-3; D: TRBD2; CDR3: CASSYGLAGADTQYF; DNA: TGTGCCAGCAGTTACGGACTAGCGGGAGCAGATACGCAGTATTTT
V: TRBV10-3; size: many; J: TRBJ2-1; D: .; CDR3: CAISESREYEQFF; DNA: TGTGCCATCAGTGAGTCCCGGGAGTATGAGCAGTTCTTC
V: TRBV23-1; size: few; J: TRBJ2-5; D: .; CDR3: CASSQWYQGRTQETQYF; DNA: TGCGCCAGCAGTCAATGGTACCAGGGTAGGACCCAAGAGACCCAGTACTTC
V: TRBV10-3; size: many; J: TRBJ2-1; D: TRBD2; CDR3: CAISVREAPYNEQFF; DNA: TGTGCCATCAGTGTGCGGGAGGCCCCCTACAATGAGCAGTTCTTC
V: TRBV3-1; size: many; J: TRBJ1-4; D: TRBD1; CDR3: CASSDNRGASEKLFF; DNA: TGTGCCAGCAGCGATAACAGGGGAGCTAGTGAAAAACTGTTTTTT
V: TRBV10-3; size: .; J: TRBJ2-1; D: TRBD2; CDR3: CAISESLAGGSGEQFF; DNA: TGTGCCATCAGTGAGTCCCTAGCGGGAGGCAGTGGTGAGCAGTTCTTC
V: TRBV6-5; size: .; J: TRBJ1-6; D: .; CDR3: CASSYSTVVGWAVDSPLHF; DNA: TGTGCCAGCAGTTACTCGACCGTGGTAGGATGGGCTGTGGATTCACCCCTCCACTTT
V: TRBV7-6; size: few; J: TRBJ2-1; D: TRBD1; CDR3: CASSLGSGTGLHEQFF; DNA: TGTGCCAGCAGCTTAGGGTCCGGGACAGGGCTTCATGAGCAGTTCTTC
V: TRBV25-1; size: once; J: TRBJ2-1; D: TRBD2; CDR3: CASQRGSSYNEQFF; DNA: TGTGCCAGCCAGCGGGGCAGCTCCTACAATGAGCAGTTCTTC
V: TRBV29-1; size: many; J: TRBJ2-2; D: .; CDR3: CSARDMNTGELFF; DNA: TGCAGCGCTCGGGACATGAACACCGGGGAGCTGTTTTTT
V: TRBV12-3/TRBV12-4; size: many; J: TRBJ1-1; D: .; CDR3: CASSFPVGVNTEAFF; DNA: TGTGCCAGCAGTTTCCCCGTCGGAGTGAACACTGAAGCTTTCTTT
V: TRBV6-1; size: many; J: TRBJ2-5; D: .; CDR3: CASTPQGQETQYF; DNA: TGTGCCAGCACCCCACAGGGCCAAGAGACCCAGTACTTC
V: TRBV29-1; size: few; J: TRBJ2-5; D: .; CDR3: CSVDSLVLGETQYF; DNA: TGCAGCGTTGATTCACTAGTTCTGGGGGAGACCCAGTACTTC
V: TRBV24-1; size: many; J: TRBJ1-1; D: .; CDR3: CATSDSPLTEAFF; DNA: TGTGCCACCAGTGATTCCCCTCTCACTGAAGCTTTCTTT
V: TRBV7-9; size: many; J: TRBJ2-1; D: .; CDR3: CASTSSGPPNEQFF; DNA: TGTGCCAGCACCTCGAGCGGGCCCCCCAATGAGCAGTTCTTC
V: TRBV27; size: many; J: TRBJ1-1; D: .; CDR3: CANEWGLDTEAFF; DNA: TGTGCCAATGAGTGGGGCCTTGACACTGAAGCTTTCTTT
V: TRBV28; size: many; J: TRBJ1-5; D: .; CDR3: CASSLGGVTQPQHF; DNA: TGTGCCAGCAGTCTGGGTGGAGTTACTCAGCCCCAGCATTTT
V: TRBV15; size: .; J: TRBJ2-2; D: .; CDR3: CATSRDRIAYANTGELFF; DNA: TGTGCCACCAGCAGAGATCGGATAGCGTATGCGAACACCGGGGAGCTGTTTTTT
V: TRBV5-6; size: .; J: TRBJ2-5; D: .; CDR3: CASSSILSGATSETQYF; DNA: TGTGCCAGCAGCTCGATCCTCTCCGGGGCTACATCGGAGACCCAGTACTTC
V: TRBV29-1; size: many; J: TRBJ2-7; D: .; CDR3: CSVAGQGAYEQYF; DNA: TGCAGCGTTGCGGGGCAGGGAGCCTACGAGCAGTACTTC
V: TRBV12-3/TRBV12-4; size: many; J: TRBJ1-4; D: .; CDR3: CASSLNRGEKLFF; DNA: TGTGCCAGCAGTTTAAACCGGGGAGAAAAACTGTTTTTT
V: TRBV29-1; size: many; J: TRBJ2-1; D: .; CDR3: CSVSPAGAQFF; DNA: TGCAGCGTCTCCCCTGCCGGGGCGCAGTTCTTC
V: TRBV4-3; size: many; J: TRBJ2-7; D: TRBD2; CDR3: CASSQDRSLAGLSYEQYF; DNA: TGCGCCAGCAGCCAAGATAGGTCCCTAGCGGGCCTCTCCTACGAGCAGTACTTC